The 18 T cell receptor beta chains presented below share a single source sample, sequenced in a study of OX40 agonist ivuxolimab in advanced cancers. Sequencing was performed with immunoSEQ multiplex PCR; in TCRdb, only in-frame clones are kept and a portion is missing. This sample yields tens of thousands of clones, of which approximately 78% are seen a single time; under 25% belongs to the top ten. This material consisted of CD4+ or CD8+ T cells sorted from blood, taken in a trial of the OX40 agonist ivuxolimab. The receptor source for this set is an adult with an advanced solid tumor such as melanoma, head and neck, liver or kidney cancer.

This rearrangement joins TRBV5-1 to TRBJ2-1; either TRBD1 or TRBD2 may fit D (6 bases each). The CDR3 spans 15 residues. Germline V gene lookup returns CDR1 SGHRS and CDR2 YFSETQ. Trimming pared 2 bases from V and 9 bases from J, leaving 18 bases between. The CDR3 DNA reads TGCGCCAGCAGCTTAAGAATGGGAGGAGGGGGTGAGCAGTTCTTC. Protein product: CASSLRMGGGGEQFF.

The count of this clone is one. The chain has TRBV11-2 and TRBJ1-3; D perhaps matches TRBD1 (5 bases). The CDR3 is 14 residues long. V was clipped by 8 bases and J by 0 bases, with 11 bases between them. Germline lookup yields CDR1 SGHAT and CDR2 FQNNGV. Here the CDR3 DNA reads TGTGCCAGCCAACAGGTCCTCTCTGGAAACACCATATATTTT. Protein sequence: CASQQVLSGNTIYF.

The sample holds one count of this clone. The V gene is TRBV6-5, the J gene TRBJ1-2; 7 bases fit TRBD1. Losses at the gene ends were 2 bases for V and 0 bases for J; bases not matched to a gene: 0. The length of the CDR3 is 14 residues. Germline lookup yields CDR1 MNHEY and CDR2 SVGAGI. CDR3 coding DNA: TGTGCCAGCAGTTACGACAGGGCTAACTATGGCTACACCTTC. Translated: CASSYDRANYGYTF.

J is TRBJ1-2 and V is TRBV7-9, with D hard to call. The CDR3 totals 15 residues. Germline CDR1 reads SEHNR; CDR2 reads FQNEAQ (reference sequence). Deletions cut 4 bases from V and 4 bases from J, with 16 bases between. The CDR3, as DNA: TGTGCCAGCAGCTCCCTTCCGGGTTGGGCCTATGGCTACACCTTC. This encodes CASSSLPGWAYGYTF.

The V and J genes are TRBV11-2 and TRBJ2-7; no clear D gene. This CDR3 is built from 13 residues. V lost 3 bases to trimming and J lost 5 bases, with 11 bases between them. Germline V lookup: CDR1 SGHAT, CDR2 FQNNGV. The CDR3: CASSFTIRNEQYF. In nucleotides, the CDR3 is TGTGCCAGCAGCTTTACGATTCGAAACGAGCAGTACTTC. Variable domain in full (rest from reference TRBV11-2 and TRBJ2-7): EAGVAQSPRYKIIEKRQSVAFWCNPISGHATLYWYQQILGQGPKLLIQFQNNGVVDDSQLPKDRFSAERLKGVDSTLKIQPAKLEDSAVYLCASSFTIRNEQYFGPGTRLTVT.

The V call is TRBV7-6, the J call TRBJ1-2, with TRBD1 matching 8 bases. The V segment lost 3 bases and the J segment 0 bases; nucleotides outside the gene matches: 6. CDR1 is SGHVS, CDR2 FNYEAQ, per germline. The CDR3 runs to 16 residues. This CDR3 reads CASSFFDRGTNYGYTF. The CDR3 region has the DNA TGTGCCAGCAGCTTTTTTGACAGGGGCACTAACTATGGCTACACCTTC.

The J gene is TRBJ2-7, the V gene TRBV27; 7 nucleotides align to TRBD2. CDR3 length: 13 amino acids. Trimming at V came to 3 bases and at J to 3 bases, leaving 2 bases not matched to a gene. The germline gives CDR1 MNHEY, CDR2 SMNVEV (reference sequence). CDR3 nucleotide sequence: TGTGCCAGCAGTTTGGGGACTAACTACGAGCAGTACTTC. It is translated as CASSLGTNYEQYF.

This rearrangement joins TRBV29-1 to TRBJ2-4, with 9 bases matching TRBD2. Looked up from germline, CDR1 is SQVTM and CDR2 is ANQGSEA. The junction had 17 bases not matched to a gene; V was cut back by 5 bases and J by 6 bases. This CDR3 has 17 residues. CDR3 region: CSVLDRGTSPTGNIQYF. Here the CDR3 DNA reads TGCAGCGTTCTCGATCGCGGGACTAGCCCGACCGGAAACATTCAGTACTTC.

J is TRBJ2-1 and V is TRBV28; no firm D call. This CDR3 is 11 amino acids long. The germline CDR1 and CDR2 sequences are MDHEN and SYDVKM. V lost 7 bases and J 4 bases, leaving 5 bases between the germline ends. The CDR3 nucleotides are TGTGCCAGCATGGGGTACAATGAGCAGTTCTTC. This sequence encodes CASMGYNEQFF.

This chain joins TRBV6-1 and TRBJ2-4; D gene uncertain. This CDR3 contains 10 residues. The V end was cut by 5 bases, the J end by 4 bases, with 0 bases between. Germline-derived CDR1 and CDR2 are MNHNS and SASEGT. The CDR3 coding sequence is TGTGCCAGCAGTAAAAACATTCAGTACTTC. Residues: CASSKNIQYF.

This clone is large within its sample. The V gene is TRBV27, the J gene TRBJ1-2; D may be TRBD1 (5 bases). Per germline, CDR1 MNHEY and CDR2 SMNVEV (reference sequence). CDR3 length: 18 residues. Trimming took 5 bases from V and 0 from J, leaving 22 bases between them. CDR3 bases: TGTGCCAGCAGTGACGGGACCGCACTGGGGGTAGCTAACTATGGCTACACCTTC. It encodes CASSDGTALGVANYGYTF.

This clone was detected once. V usage is TRBV7-3 and J usage is TRBJ2-1; 11 bases line up with TRBD2. The CDR3 loop spans 16 amino acids. Germline CDR1 and CDR2: SGHTA and FQGTGA. Germline trimming cut 5 bases from V and 8 bases from J; bases unmatched to any gene: 11. DNA for the CDR3: TGTGCCAGCAGCAAGACTAGCGGGGACGTCTGGGATGAGCAGTTCTTC. Translated: CASSKTSGDVWDEQFF.

J is TRBJ1-2 and V is TRBV13; D is unclear. Trimming cost V 2 bases and J 8 bases, with 15 bases left between them. CDR1 and CDR2 from the germline V gene are PRHDT and FYEKMQ (reference sequence). This CDR3 has 14 amino acids. CDR3 bases: TGTGCCAGCAGCTTATGGGCCCGCCACGACGGCTACACCTTC. As protein: CASSLWARHDGYTF. Full variable domain (outside the CDR3, taken from reference TRBV13 and TRBJ1-2): AAGVIQSPRHLIKEKRETATLKCYPIPRHDTVYWYQQGPGQDPQFLISFYEKMQSDKGSIPDRFSAQQFSDYHSELNMSSLELGDSALYFCASSLWARHDGYTFGSGTRLTVV.

V and J are TRBV6-1 and TRBJ1-2; 11 bases map to TRBD1. Germline CDR1 is MNHNS and CDR2 is SASEGT. The CDR3 has 15 residues. J lost 5 bases, V lost 1 base, and 3 bases had no gene match. The CDR3 DNA reads as TGTGCCAGCAGTGAAGTGGACAGGGGGCTGTATGGCTACACCTTC. Translated, it gives CASSEVDRGLYGYTF.

The rearrangement uses TRBV28 and TRBJ1-4; the D is unclear. Between the trimmed V and J ends, which lost 2 bases and 2 bases, there was a span of 9 bases. The germline V gene has CDR1 MDHEN and CDR2 SYDVKM. This CDR3 has 15 amino acids. Here the CDR3 reads CASSLLGQTNEKLFF. The CDR3 region has the DNA TGTGCCAGCAGTTTACTGGGCCAGACTAATGAAAAACTGTTTTTT.

This chain joins TRBV27 and TRBJ2-5; TRBD1 might be the D (7 bases). CDR1 is MNHEY and CDR2 is SMNVEV in the germline V gene (reference sequence). The CDR3 loop spans 12 amino acids. Deletions cut 6 bases from V and 5 bases from J, with 10 bases between. Here the CDR3 reads CASRSGGETQYF. CDR3 sequence (DNA): TGTGCCAGCAGATCAGGGGGGGAGACCCAGTACTTC.

The chain couples TRBV9 to TRBJ2-2; possible D gene TRBD2, 5 bases. The germline CDR1 and CDR2 sequences are SGDLS and YYNGEE. The CDR3 runs to 16 residues. V was trimmed by 4 bases and J by 0 bases, leaving 13 bases between them. The CDR3: CASSFLANANTGELFF. The CDR3 DNA is TGTGCCAGCAGCTTTCTAGCAAACGCGAACACCGGGGAGCTGTTTTTT.

The chain uses TRBV19 and TRBJ2-1; TRBD1 matches at 11 bases. The CDR3 contains 14 residues. Per germline, CDR1 LNHDA and CDR2 SQIVND (reference sequence). V was clipped by 5 bases and J by 8 bases; unmatched bases: 5. Here the CDR3 reads CASSLWTGGYEQFF. In nucleotides, the CDR3 is TGTGCCAGTAGTCTATGGACAGGGGGCTATGAGCAGTTCTTC.